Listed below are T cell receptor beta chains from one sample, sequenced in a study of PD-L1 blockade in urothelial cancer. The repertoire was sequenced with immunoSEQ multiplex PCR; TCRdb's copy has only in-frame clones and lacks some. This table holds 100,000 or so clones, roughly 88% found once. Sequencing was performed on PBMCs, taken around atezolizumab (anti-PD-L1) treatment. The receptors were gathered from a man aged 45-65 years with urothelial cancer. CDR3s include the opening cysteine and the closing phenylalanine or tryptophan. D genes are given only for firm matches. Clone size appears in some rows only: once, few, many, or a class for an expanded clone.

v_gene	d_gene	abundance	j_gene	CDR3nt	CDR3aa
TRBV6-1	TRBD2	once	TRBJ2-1	TGTGCCAGCAGTGAACTGGGGGAGGGCCCTAATGAGCAGTTCTTC	CASSELGEGPNEQFF
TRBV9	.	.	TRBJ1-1	TGTGCCAGCAGCGTAGAGGAGGGGCGCGAAGCTTTCTTT	CASSVEEGREAFF
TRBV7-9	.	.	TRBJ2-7	TGTGCCAGCAGCCCGAGTAGCTACGAGCAGTACTTC	CASSPSSYEQYF
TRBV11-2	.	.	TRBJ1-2	TGTGCCAGCAGCTTAGGGAGGCTTAACTATGGCTACACCTTC	CASSLGRLNYGYTF
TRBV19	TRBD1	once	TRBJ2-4	TGTGCCAGTAGTCCCCCGGGACAGGGAAAAAACATTCAGTACTTC	CASSPPGQGKNIQYF
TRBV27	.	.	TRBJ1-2	TGTGCCAGCAGTTTGGACAGAGCTTATGGCTACACCTTC	CASSLDRAYGYTF
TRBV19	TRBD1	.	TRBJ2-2	TGTGCCAGTAGTATACAGGGGGTCACCGGGGAGCTGTTTTTT	CASSIQGVTGELFF
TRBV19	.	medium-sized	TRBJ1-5	TGTGCCAGTAGTGCAGGGGCCCATAGCAATCAGCCCCAGCATTTT	CASSAGAHSNQPQHF
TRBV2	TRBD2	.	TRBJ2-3	TGTGCCAGCATCCTAGCGGGAGATACGCAGTATTTT	CASILAGDTQYF
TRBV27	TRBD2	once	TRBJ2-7	TGTGCCAGCAGTTCCCGTGCGGGAGGGCCCTACGAGCAGTACTTC	CASSSRAGGPYEQYF
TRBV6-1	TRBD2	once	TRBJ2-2	TGTGCCAGCAGTGTACTAGCGGGCATGAACACCGGGGAGCTGTTTTTT	CASSVLAGMNTGELFF
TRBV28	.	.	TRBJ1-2	TGTGCCAGCAGACTGACAGCCGTTGCAACGGGTGGCTACACCTTC	CASRLTAVATGGYTF
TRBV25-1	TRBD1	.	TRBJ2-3	TGTGCCAGCAGTGGGACAGGGGGTCCCACAGATACGCAGTATTTT	CASSGTGGPTDTQYF